The entry below describes one TCR beta chain. This clone was seen a handful of times. Its antigen has not been determined. One base away there is no much larger clone; base qualities are not given. CDR1 and CDR2, per the germline V gene, are MNHEY and SVGAGI. CDR3 length: 13 amino acids, cysteine to phenylalanine. Of the read, only the CDR3 DNA is kept; its 39 bases are in frame from base 1. The V end loses 2 bases and the J end loses 7 bases, and a stretch of 9 bases separates them. The library was prepared using the immunoSEQ multiplex PCR assay. TCRdb carries this immuneACCESS record with in-frame sequences only. Its versions omit some clonotypes, under half of them owing to an unresolved V gene in the studies checked, with the rest unexplained. The sample contains some 40,000 clones, 80% to 90% of them found a single time. Clones ranked in the top ten supply 20% to 25% of the sample. The data belong to a study of control samples from healthy donors and cancer patients (TCRdb year 2020).

Specimen: PBMCs. The receptor chain draws on TRBV6-5 and TRBJ2-1; there is no confident call for the D gene. The sequence was obtained from a woman aged 55-75 years with lung cancer. The CDR3 sequence is CASSYAVENEQFF. The sequenced DNA is TGTGCCAGCAGTTACGCCGTAGAAAATGAGCAGTTCTTC.